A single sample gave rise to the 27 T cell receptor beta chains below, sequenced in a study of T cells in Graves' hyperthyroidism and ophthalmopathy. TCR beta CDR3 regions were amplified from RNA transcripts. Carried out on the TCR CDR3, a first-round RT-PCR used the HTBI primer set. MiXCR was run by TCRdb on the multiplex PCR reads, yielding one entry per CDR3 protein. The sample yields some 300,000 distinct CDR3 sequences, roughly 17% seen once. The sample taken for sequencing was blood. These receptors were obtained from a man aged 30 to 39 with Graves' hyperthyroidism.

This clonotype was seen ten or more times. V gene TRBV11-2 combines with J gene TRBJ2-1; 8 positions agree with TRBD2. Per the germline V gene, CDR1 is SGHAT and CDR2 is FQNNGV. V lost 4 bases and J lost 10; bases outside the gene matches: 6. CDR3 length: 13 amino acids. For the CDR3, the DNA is TGTGCCAGCAGCTCGGGACTAGGAGGCGAGCAGTTCTTC. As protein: CASSSGLGGEQFF. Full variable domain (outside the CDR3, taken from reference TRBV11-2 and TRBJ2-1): EAGVAQSPRYKIIEKRQSVAFWCNPISGHATLYWYQQILGQGPKLLIQFQNNGVVDDSQLPKDRFSAERLKGVDSTLKIQPAKLEDSAVYLCASSSGLGGEQFFGPGTRLTVL.

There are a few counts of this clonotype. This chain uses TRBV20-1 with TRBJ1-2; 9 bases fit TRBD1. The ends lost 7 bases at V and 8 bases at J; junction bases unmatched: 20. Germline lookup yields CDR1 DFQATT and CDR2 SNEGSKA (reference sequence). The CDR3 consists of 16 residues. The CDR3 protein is CSVEPTSDRGKGGYTF. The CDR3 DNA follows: TGCAGTGTTGAGCCAACTTCGGACAGGGGAAAGGGCGGCTACACCTTC.

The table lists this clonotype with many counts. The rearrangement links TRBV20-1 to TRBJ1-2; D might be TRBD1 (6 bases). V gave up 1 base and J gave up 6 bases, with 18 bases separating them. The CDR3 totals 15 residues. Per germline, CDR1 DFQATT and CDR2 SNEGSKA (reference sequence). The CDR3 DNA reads TGCAGTGCTAGAGCGGAATGGGGGCAGGGGCATGGCTACACCTTC. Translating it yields CSARAEWGQGHGYTF.

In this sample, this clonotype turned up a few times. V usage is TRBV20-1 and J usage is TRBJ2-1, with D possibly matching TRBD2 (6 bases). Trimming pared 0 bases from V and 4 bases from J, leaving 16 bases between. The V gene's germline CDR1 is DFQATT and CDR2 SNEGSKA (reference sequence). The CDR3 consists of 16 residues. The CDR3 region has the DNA TGCAGTGCTAGAGATCTTTCGCGGGAATCTTACAATGAGCAGTTCTTC. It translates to CSARDLSRESYNEQFF.

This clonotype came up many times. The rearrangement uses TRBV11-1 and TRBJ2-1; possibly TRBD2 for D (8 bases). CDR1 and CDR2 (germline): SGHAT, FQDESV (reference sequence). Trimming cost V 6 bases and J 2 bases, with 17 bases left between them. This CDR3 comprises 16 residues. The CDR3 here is CASSLGGGRTYNEQFF. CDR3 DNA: TGTGCCAGCAGTCTAGGGGGCGGGAGGACCTACAATGAGCAGTTCTTC.

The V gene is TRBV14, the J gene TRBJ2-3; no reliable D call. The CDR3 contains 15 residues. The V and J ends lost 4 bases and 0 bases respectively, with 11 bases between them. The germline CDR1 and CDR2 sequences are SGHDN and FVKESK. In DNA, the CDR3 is TGTGCCAGCAGCCCTCGGACGTCTAGCACAGATACGCAGTATTTT. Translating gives CASSPRTSSTDTQYF. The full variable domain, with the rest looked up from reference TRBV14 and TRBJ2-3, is EAGVTQFPSHSVIEKGQTVTLRCDPISGHDNLYWYRRVMGKEIKFLLHFVKESKQDESGMPNNRFLAERTGGTYSTLKVQPAELEDSGVYFCASSPRTSSTDTQYFGPGTRLTVL.

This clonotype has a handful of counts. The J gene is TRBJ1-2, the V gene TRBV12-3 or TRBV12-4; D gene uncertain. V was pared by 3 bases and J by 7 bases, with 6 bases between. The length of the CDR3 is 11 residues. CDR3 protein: CASSFYGGYTF. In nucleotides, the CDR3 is TGTGCCAGCAGTTTTTACGGTGGCTACACCTTC.

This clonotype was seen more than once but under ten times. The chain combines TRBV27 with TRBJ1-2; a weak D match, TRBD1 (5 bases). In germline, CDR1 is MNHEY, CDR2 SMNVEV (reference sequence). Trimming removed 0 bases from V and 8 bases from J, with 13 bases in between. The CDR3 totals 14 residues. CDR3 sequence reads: CASSLSGGGRGYTF. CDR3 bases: TGTGCCAGCAGTTTATCCGGTGGGGGTCGCGGCTACACCTTC.

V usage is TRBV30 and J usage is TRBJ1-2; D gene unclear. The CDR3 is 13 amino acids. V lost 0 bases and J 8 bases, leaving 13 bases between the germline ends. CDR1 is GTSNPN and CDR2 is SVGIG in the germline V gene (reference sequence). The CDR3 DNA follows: TGTGCCTGGAGTGTACCCCCCCCCGTCGGCTACACCTTC. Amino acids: CAWSVPPPVGYTF.

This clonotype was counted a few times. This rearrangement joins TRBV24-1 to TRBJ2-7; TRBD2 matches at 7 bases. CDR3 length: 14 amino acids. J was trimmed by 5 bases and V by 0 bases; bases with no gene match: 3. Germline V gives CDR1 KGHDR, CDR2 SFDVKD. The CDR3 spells CATSDLDGGNEQYF. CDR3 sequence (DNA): TGTGCCACCAGTGATTTGGACGGGGGGAACGAGCAGTACTTC.

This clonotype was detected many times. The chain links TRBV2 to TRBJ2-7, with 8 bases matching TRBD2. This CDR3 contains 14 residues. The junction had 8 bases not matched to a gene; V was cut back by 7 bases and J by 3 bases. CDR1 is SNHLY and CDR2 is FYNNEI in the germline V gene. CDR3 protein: CASIRTSTDYEQYF. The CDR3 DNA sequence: TGTGCCAGCATTAGGACTAGCACAGACTACGAGCAGTACTTC. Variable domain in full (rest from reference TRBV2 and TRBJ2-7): EPEVTQTPSHQVTQMGQEVILRCVPISNHLYFYWYRQILGQKVEFLVSFYNNEISEKSEIFDDQFSVERPDGSNFTLKIRSTKLEDSAMYFCASIRTSTDYEQYFGPGTRLTVT.

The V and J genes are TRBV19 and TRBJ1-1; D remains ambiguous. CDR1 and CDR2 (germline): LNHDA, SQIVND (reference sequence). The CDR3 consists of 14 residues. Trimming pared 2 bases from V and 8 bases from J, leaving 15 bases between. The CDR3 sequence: CASSINRRVTEAFF. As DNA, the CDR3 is TGTGCCAGTAGTATAAATCGGCGGGTAACGGAAGCTTTCTTT.

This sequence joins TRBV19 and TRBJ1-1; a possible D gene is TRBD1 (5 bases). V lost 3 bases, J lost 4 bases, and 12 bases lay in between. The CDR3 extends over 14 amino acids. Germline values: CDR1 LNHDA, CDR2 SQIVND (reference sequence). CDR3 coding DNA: TGTGCCAGTAGTATCCTCGACAGCGGCACTGAAGCTTTCTTT. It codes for CASSILDSGTEAFF.

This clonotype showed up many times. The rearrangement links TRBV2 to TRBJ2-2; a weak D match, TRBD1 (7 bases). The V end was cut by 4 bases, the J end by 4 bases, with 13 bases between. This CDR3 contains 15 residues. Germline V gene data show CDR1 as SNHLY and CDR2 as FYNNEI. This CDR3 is CASSVRGAPTGELFF. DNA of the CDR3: TGTGCCAGCAGTGTCAGGGGGGCGCCCACCGGGGAGCTGTTTTTT.

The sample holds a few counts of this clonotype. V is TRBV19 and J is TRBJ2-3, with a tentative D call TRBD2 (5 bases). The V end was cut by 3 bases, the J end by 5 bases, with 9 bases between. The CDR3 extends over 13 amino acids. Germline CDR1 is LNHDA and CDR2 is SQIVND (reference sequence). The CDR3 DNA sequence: TGTGCCAGTAGTATCGGGGAACGAGATACGCAGTATTTT. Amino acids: CASSIGERDTQYF.

The CDR3 sequence is CSVRDPGLAGETQYF. DNA for the CDR3: TGCAGTGTTCGTGACCCGGGACTAGCGGGGGAGACCCAGTACTTC. The chain employs TRBV20-1 and TRBJ2-5; 13 nucleotides agree with TRBD2. This CDR3 comprises 15 residues. Germline-derived CDR1 and CDR2 are DFQATT and SNEGSKA (reference sequence). With V trimmed by 7 bases and J by 5 bases, 10 bases remained unmatched.

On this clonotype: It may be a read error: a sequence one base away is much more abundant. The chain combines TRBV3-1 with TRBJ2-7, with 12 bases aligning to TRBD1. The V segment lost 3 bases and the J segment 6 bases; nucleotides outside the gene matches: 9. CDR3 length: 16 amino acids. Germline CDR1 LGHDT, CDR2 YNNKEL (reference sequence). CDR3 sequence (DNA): TGTGCCAGCAGCCACCCGGGGGGACAGGGGGCTGGCGAGCAGTACTTC. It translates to CASSHPGGQGAGEQYF.

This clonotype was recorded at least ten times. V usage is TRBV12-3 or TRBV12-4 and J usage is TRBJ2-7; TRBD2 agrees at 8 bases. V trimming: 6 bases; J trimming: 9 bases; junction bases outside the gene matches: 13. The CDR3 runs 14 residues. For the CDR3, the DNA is TGTGCCAGCAGCAAGACGGGAGGGAATCTCGGGCAGTACTTC. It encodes CASSKTGGNLGQYF.

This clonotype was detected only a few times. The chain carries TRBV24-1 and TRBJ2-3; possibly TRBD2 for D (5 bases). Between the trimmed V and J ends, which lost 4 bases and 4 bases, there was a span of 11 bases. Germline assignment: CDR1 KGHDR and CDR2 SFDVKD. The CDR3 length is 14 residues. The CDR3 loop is CATSDLEGPDTQYF. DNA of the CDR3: TGTGCCACCAGTGACCTAGAGGGCCCAGATACGCAGTATTTT.

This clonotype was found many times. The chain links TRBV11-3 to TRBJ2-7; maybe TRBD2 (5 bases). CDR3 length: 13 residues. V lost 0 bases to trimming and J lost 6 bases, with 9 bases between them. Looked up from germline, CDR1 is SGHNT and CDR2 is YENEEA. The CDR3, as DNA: TGTGCCAGCAGCTTAGACGGGGTATCCGAGCAGTACTTC. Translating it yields CASSLDGVSEQYF.

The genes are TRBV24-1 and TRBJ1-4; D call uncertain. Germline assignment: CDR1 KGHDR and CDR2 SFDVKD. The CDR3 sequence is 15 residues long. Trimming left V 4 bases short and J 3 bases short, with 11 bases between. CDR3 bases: TGTGCCACCAGTGACCTCCCGCAGGCTAATGAAAAACTGTTTTTT. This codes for CATSDLPQANEKLFF.

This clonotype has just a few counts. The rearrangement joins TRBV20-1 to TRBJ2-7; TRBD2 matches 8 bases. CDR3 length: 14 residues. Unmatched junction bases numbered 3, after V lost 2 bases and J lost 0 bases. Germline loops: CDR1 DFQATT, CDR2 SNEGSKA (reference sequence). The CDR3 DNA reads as TGCAGTGCTAGACCGGGAGGGCGCTCCTACGAGCAGTACTTC. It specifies CSARPGGRSYEQYF.

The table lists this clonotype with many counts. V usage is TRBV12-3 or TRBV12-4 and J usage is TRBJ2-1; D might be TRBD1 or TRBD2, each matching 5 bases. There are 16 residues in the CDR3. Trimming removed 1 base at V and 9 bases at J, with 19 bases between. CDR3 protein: CASSLGLGRLGGEQFF. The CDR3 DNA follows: TGTGCCAGCAGTTTAGGTCTAGGCAGACTTGGGGGTGAGCAGTTCTTC.

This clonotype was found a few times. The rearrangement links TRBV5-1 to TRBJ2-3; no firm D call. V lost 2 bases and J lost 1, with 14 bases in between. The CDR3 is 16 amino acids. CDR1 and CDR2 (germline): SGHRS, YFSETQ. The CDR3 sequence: CASSFAGGWGTDTQYF. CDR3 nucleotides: TGCGCCAGCAGCTTCGCCGGCGGATGGGGCACAGATACGCAGTATTTT.

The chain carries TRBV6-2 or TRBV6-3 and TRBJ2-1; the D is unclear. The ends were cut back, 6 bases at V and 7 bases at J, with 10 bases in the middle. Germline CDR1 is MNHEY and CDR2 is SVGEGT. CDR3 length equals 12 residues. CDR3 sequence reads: CASSFASNEQFF. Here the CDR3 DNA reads TGTGCCAGCAGCTTCGCTAGTAATGAGCAGTTCTTC.

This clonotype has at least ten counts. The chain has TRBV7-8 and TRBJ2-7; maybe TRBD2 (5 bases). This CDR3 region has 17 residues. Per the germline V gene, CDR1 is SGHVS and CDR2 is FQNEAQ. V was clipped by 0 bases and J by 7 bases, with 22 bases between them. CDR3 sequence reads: CASSLALRAGGGREQYF. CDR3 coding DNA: TGTGCCAGCAGCTTAGCGCTCCGGGCGGGTGGAGGACGAGAGCAGTACTTC. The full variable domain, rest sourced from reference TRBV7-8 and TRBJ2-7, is GAGVSQSPRYKVAKRGQDVALRCDPISGHVSLFWYQQALGQGPEFLTYFQNEAQLDKSGLPSDRFFAERPEGSVSTLKIQRTQQEDSAVYLCASSLALRAGGGREQYFGPGTRLTVT.

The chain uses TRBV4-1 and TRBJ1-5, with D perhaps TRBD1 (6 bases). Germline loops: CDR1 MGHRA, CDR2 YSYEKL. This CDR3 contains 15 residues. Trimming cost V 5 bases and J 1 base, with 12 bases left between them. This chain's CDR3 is CASSSYRDSNQPQHF. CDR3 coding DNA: TGCGCCAGCAGCTCGTACAGGGACAGCAATCAGCCCCAGCATTTT.